This TCR beta chain was recorded in a study of graft-versus-host responses after intestinal transplantation. With regard to this clone: Its antigen is as yet unknown.

Some clones are missing from TCRdb's copy, which holds only in-frame ones; the method was immunoSEQ multiplex PCR. This table holds about 96,000 clones, 80% to 95% found once. This CDR3 contains 13 residues. V lost 5 bases and J 2 bases, leaving 8 bases between the germline ends. Germline V gene sequence: CDR1 SEHNR, CDR2 FQNEAQ (reference sequence). The chain uses TRBV7-9 and TRBJ2-3, with unresolved D. This clonotype originated in a human donor who received an intestinal transplant. The material sequenced was unstimulated CD4+ T cells sorted from spleen or lymph node cells, taken before intestinal transplant. Here the CDR3 reads CASSRDITDTQYF. The CDR3 coding sequence is TGTGCCAGCAGCCGCGATATCACAGATACGCAGTATTTT.